These 8 T cell receptor beta chains were all obtained from the same sample, sequenced in a study of T cells after yellow fever vaccination. From the 5' RACE reads, TCRdb called clonotypes with MiXCR, one entry per CDR3 protein. The table lists hundreds of thousands of distinct CDR3 sequences, around an eighth of them singletons, with approximately 15% in the top ten. Sequencing used PBMCs, obtained on the day of the yellow fever booster vaccination. These TCRs come from a young man who received the YFV17D yellow fever vaccine.

The J gene is TRBJ2-1, the V gene TRBV7-2; D call uncertain. The CDR3 has 14 amino acids. V was pared by 1 base and J by 3 bases, with 7 bases between. In germline, CDR1 is SGHTA, CDR2 FQGNSA. CDR3 bases: TGTGCCAGCAGCTTAGGACCGGGCTACAATGAGCAGTTCTTC. Protein sequence: CASSLGPGYNEQFF.

The chain links TRBV12-3 or TRBV12-4 to TRBJ2-2; TRBD1 aligns across 9 bases. The CDR3 extends over 16 amino acids. Losses at the gene ends were 6 bases for V and 1 base for J; bases not matched to a gene: 6. CDR3 protein: CASRRPGQGNTGELFF. DNA for the CDR3: TGTGCCAGCAGACGACCGGGACAGGGGAACACCGGGGAGCTGTTTTTT.

This clonotype was seen more than once but under ten times. The chain is built from TRBV24-1 and TRBJ1-2; D is ambiguous. The V end lost 0 bases, the J end lost 4 bases, and 8 bases lay between the germline ends. Germline values: CDR1 KGHDR, CDR2 SFDVKD. This CDR3 is 14 amino acids long. For the CDR3, the DNA is TGTGCCACCAGTGATTTGCCATCCACCTATGGCTACACCTTC. Protein product: CATSDLPSTYGYTF.

This clonotype was recorded a few times. The chain combines TRBV10-3 with TRBJ2-1; TRBD2 aligns across 8 bases. V lost 0 bases and J lost 6; bases outside the gene matches: 10. There are 17 residues in the CDR3. The germline V gene encodes CDR1 ENHRY and CDR2 SYGVKD. The CDR3 here is CAISESNLRLAGNEQFF. In DNA form, the CDR3 reads TGTGCCATCAGTGAGTCGAATCTTAGGCTAGCGGGCAATGAGCAGTTCTTC.

The V and J genes are TRBV5-6 and TRBJ2-3; 10 nucleotides line up with TRBD2. CDR1 and CDR2 from the germline V gene are SGHDT and YYEEEE. The CDR3 is made up of 16 amino acids. The V segment lost 4 bases and the J segment 6 bases; nucleotides outside the gene matches: 11. DNA of the CDR3: TGTGCCAGCAGCCGCCCCAGCGGGAGGGCCCGGGATACGCAGTATTTT. It codes for CASSRPSGRARDTQYF. The whole variable domain, remainder taken from reference TRBV5-6 and TRBJ2-3, is DAGVTQSPTHLIKTRGQQVTLRCSPKSGHDTVSWYQQALGQGPQFIFQYYEEEERQRGNFPDRFSGHQFPNYSSELNVNALLLGDSALYLCASSRPSGRARDTQYFGPGTRLTVL.

The DNA for the CDR3 is TGTGCCAGCAGCCCCGAAGCGGGTAAAAACATTCAGTACTTC. It is translated as CASSPEAGKNIQYF. V and J are TRBV6-1 and TRBJ2-4; D is possibly TRBD2 (6 bases). CDR1 and CDR2 (germline): MNHNS, SASEGT. Trimming shortened V by 6 bases and J by 4 bases, and 13 bases separated the two germline ends. The CDR3 spans 14 residues.

This clonotype was seen at least ten times. The gene calls are TRBV20-1 and TRBJ2-1; 11 nucleotides align to TRBD2. V lost 4 bases, J lost 3 bases, and 11 bases stayed unmatched. This CDR3 has 17 residues. Germline V lookup: CDR1 DFQATT, CDR2 SNEGSKA (reference sequence). As DNA, the CDR3 is TGCAGTGCTATCGGGACTAGCGGCAGATGGGGCTACAATGAGCAGTTCTTC. Translating gives CSAIGTSGRWGYNEQFF.

The sample holds a few counts of this clonotype. At one of its ends the junction is not consistent with the germline gene, which may arise from a read error. The V gene is TRBV6-2 or TRBV6-3, the J gene TRBJ1-1, with D uncertain. The CDR3 loop spans 12 amino acids. Germline V gives CDR1 MNHEY, CDR2 SVGEGT. The CDR3 reads CASSYPNSEAFF. For the CDR3, the DNA is TGTGCCAGCAGTTACCCCAACAGTGAAGCTTTCTTT.